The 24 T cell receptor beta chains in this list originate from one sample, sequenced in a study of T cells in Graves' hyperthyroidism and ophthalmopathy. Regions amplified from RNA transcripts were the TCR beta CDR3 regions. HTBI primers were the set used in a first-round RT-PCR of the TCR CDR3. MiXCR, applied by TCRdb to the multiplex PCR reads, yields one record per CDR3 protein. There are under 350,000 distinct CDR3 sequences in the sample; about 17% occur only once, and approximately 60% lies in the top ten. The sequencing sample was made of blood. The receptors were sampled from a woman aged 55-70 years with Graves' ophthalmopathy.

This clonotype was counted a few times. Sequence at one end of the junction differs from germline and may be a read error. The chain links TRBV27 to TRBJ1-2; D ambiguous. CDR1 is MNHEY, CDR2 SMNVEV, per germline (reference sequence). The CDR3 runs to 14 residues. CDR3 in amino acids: CANSLLSSNYGYTF. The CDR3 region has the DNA TGTGCCAACAGTTTATTGTCATCTAACTATGGCTACACCTTC.

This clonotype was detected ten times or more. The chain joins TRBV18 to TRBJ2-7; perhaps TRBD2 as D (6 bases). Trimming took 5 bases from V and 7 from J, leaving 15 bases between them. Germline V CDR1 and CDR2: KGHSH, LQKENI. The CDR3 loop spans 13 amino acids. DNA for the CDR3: TGTGCCAGCTCAGACGGGACTGGGGGGGAGCAGTACTTC. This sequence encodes CASSDGTGGEQYF.

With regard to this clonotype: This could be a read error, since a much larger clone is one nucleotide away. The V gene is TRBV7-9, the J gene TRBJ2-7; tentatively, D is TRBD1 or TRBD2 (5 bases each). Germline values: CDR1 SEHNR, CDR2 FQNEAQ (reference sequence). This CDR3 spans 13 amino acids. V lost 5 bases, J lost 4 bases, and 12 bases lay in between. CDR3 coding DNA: TGTGCCAGCAGCGAGGGACCAGCGTACGAGCAGTACTTC. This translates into CASSEGPAYEQYF. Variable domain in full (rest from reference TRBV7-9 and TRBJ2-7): DTGVSQNPRHKITKRGQNVTFRCDPISEHNRLYWYRQTLGQGPEFLTYFQNEAQLEKSRLLSDRFSAERPKGSFSTLEIQRTEQGDSAMYLCASSEGPAYEQYFGPGTRLTVT.

The CDR3 here is CASRESPPGELFF. CDR3 nucleotide sequence: TGTGCCAGCCGCGAGAGCCCACCCGGGGAGCTGTTTTTT. The rearrangement uses TRBV19 and TRBJ2-2; D unresolved. The CDR3 covers 13 residues. Germline values: CDR1 LNHDA, CDR2 SQIVND (reference sequence). V dropped 9 bases and J dropped 6 bases, with 14 bases sitting between them.

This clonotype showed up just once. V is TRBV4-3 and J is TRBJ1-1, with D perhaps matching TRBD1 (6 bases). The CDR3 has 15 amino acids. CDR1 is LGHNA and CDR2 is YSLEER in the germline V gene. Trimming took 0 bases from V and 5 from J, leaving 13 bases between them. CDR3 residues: CASSQDARGGTEAFF. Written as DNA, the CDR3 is TGCGCCAGCAGCCAAGATGCCAGGGGCGGAACTGAAGCTTTCTTT.

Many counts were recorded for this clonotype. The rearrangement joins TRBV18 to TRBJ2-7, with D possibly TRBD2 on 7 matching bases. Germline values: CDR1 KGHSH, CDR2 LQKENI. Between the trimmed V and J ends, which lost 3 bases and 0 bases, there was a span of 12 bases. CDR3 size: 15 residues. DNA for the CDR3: TGTGCCAGCTCACCGGGGGGGGCAGGCTCCTACGAGCAGTACTTC. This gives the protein CASSPGGAGSYEQYF.

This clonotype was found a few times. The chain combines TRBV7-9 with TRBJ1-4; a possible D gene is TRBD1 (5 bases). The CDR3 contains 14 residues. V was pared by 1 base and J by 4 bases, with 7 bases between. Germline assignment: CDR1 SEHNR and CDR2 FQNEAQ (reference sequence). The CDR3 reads CASSLVTVNEKLFF. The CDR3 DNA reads TGTGCCAGCAGCTTAGTGACAGTTAATGAAAAACTGTTTTTT.

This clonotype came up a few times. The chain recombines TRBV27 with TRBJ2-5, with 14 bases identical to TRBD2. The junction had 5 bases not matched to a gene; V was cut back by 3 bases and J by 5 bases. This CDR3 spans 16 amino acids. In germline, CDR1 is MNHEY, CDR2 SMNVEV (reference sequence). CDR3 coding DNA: TGTGCCAGCAGTTTTGGACTAGCGGGAGGTTGGGAGACCCAGTACTTC. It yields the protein CASSFGLAGGWETQYF.

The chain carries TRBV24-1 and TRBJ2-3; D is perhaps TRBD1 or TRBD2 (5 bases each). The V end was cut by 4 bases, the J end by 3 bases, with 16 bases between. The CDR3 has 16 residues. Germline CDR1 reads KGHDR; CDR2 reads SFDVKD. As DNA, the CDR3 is TGTGCCACCAGTGACCCACTAAGGGACGGTACAGATACGCAGTATTTT. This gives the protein CATSDPLRDGTDTQYF.

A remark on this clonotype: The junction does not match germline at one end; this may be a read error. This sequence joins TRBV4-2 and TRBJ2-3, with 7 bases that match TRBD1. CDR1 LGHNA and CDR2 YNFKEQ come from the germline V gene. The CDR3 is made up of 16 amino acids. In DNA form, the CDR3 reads TGTGCCAGCAGCCAACGAACATGGGACAGCAAAGATACGCAGTATTTT. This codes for CASSQRTWDSKDTQYF.

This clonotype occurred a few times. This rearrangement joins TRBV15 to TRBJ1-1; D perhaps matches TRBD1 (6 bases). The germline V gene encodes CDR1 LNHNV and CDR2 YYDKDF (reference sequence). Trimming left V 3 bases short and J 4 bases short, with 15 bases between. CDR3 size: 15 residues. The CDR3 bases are TGTGCCACCAGCAGCCACAGGGTCCGGGGCACTGAAGCTTTCTTT. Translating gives CATSSHRVRGTEAFF.

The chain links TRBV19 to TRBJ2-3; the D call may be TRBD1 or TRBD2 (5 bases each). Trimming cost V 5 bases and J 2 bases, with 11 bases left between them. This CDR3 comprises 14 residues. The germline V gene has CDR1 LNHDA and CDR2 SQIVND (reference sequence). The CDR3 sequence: CASSGGPFTDTQYF. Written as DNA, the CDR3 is TGTGCCAGTAGTGGGGGACCCTTCACAGATACGCAGTATTTT.

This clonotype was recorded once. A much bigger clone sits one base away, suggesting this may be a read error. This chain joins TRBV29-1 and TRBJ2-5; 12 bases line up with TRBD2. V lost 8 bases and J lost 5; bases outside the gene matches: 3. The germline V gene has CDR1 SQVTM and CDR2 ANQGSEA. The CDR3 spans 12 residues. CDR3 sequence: CSCLAGGETQYF. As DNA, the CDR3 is TGCAGCTGCCTAGCGGGGGGGGAGACCCAGTACTTC.

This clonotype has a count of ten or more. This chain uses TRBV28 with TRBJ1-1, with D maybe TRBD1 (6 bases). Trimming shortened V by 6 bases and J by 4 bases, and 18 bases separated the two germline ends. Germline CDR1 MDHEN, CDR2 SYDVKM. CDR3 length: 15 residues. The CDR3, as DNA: TGTGCCAGCAGCCACCTGGGGCAGGGGTCCACTGAAGCTTTCTTT. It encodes CASSHLGQGSTEAFF.

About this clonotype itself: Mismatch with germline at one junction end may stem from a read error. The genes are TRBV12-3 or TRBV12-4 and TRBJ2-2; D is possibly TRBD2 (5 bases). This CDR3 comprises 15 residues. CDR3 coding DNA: TGTGCCAGCAATAGTATAACGGCGAACACCGGGGAGCTGGTTTTT. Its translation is CASNSITANTGELVF.

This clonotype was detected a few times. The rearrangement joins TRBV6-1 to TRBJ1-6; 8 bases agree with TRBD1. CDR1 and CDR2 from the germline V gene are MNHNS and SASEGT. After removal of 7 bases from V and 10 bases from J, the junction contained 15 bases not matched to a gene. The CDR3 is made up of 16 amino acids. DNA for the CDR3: TGTGCCAGCACCCCACGGGGGCAGGGGGCGAGCTCACCCCTCCACTTT. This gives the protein CASTPRGQGASSPLHF.

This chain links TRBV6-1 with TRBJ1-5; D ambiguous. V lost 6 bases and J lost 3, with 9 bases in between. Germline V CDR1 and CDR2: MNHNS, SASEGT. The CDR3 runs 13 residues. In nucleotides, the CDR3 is TGTGCCAGCAGCCCCCCCCACAATCAGCCCCAGCATTTT. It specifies CASSPPHNQPQHF.

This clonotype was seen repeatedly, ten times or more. As DNA, the CDR3 is TGCGCCAGCAGCCCGGGGACTAGCGGCCTCACAGATACGCAGTATTTT. Its translation is CASSPGTSGLTDTQYF. J is TRBJ2-3 and V is TRBV5-1; 11 bases are shared with TRBD2. CDR3 size: 16 residues. The V gene end was trimmed by 4 bases and the J gene end by 2 bases; junction bases not matched to a gene: 6. Per germline, CDR1 SGHRS and CDR2 YFSETQ.

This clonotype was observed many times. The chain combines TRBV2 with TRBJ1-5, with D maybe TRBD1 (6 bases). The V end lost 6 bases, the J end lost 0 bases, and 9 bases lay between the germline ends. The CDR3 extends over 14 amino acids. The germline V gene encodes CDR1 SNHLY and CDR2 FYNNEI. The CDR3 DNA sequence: TGTGCCAGCAGGGACAGTTATAGCAATCAGCCCCAGCATTTT. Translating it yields CASRDSYSNQPQHF.

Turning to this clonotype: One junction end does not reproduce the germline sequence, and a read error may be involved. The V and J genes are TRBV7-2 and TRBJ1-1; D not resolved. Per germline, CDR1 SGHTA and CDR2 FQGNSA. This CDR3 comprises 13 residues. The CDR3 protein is CASSAHPNTEAFF. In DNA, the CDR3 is TGCGCCAGCAGCGCACATCCTAACACTGAAGCTTTCTTT.

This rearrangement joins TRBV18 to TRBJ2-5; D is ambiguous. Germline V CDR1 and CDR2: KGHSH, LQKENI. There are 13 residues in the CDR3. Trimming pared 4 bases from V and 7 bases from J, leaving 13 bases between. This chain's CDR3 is CASSRDMAGTQYF. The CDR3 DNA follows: TGTGCCAGCTCACGGGATATGGCTGGGACCCAGTACTTC.

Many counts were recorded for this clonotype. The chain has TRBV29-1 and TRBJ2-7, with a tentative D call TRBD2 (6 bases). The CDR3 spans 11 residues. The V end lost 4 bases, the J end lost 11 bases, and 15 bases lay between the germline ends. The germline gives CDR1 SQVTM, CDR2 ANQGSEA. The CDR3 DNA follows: TGCAGCGTTGGAGATTTGGGGGAGGAGTACTTC. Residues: CSVGDLGEEYF.

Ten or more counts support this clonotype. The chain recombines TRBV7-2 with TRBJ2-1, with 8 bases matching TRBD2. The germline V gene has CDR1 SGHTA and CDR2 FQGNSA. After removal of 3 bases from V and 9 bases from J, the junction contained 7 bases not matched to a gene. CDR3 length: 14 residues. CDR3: CASSFTGGPGEQFF. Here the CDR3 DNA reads TGTGCCAGCAGCTTCACGGGAGGGCCGGGTGAGCAGTTCTTC.

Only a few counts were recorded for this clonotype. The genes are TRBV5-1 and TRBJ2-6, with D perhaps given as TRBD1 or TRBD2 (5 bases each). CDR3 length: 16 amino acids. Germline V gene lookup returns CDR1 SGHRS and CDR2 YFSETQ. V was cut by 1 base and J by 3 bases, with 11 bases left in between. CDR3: CASSLMGVDGANVLTF. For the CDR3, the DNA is TGCGCCAGCAGCTTGATGGGGGTTGATGGGGCCAACGTCCTGACTTTC. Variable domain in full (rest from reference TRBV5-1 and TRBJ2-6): KAGVTQTPRYLIKTRGQQVTLSCSPISGHRSVSWYQQTPGQGLQFLFEYFSETQRNKGNFPGRFSGRQFSNSRSEMNVSTLELGDSALYLCASSLMGVDGANVLTFGAGSRLTVL.